Listed below are T cell receptor beta chains from one sample, sequenced in a study of T cell responses to AZD1222 COVID-19 vaccine. Profiled with immunoSEQ multiplex PCR; TCRdb holds only in-frame clones, not every one. This table holds about 76,000 clones, 70% to 90% found once. Material: peripheral blood, obtained on day 0 of AZD1222 vaccination. These receptors all stem from an adult in good health. The CDR3 runs from the conserved cysteine through the conserved F or W. A D gene is named only where the DNA matches it firmly. Part of the rows lack a size; the others show once, few, many or a class for expanded clones.

j_gene: TRBJ1-5; d_gene: NA; abundance: NA; v_gene: TRBV28; len: 15; CDR3aa: CASSLRGGGNQPQHF; CDR3nt: TGTGCCAGCAGTTTAAGGGGAGGAGGCAATCAGCCCCAGCATTTT
j_gene: TRBJ2-1; d_gene: TRBD2; abundance: NA; v_gene: TRBV6-1; len: 17; CDR3aa: CASSDRVLGGRVFEQFF; CDR3nt: TGTGCCAGCAGTGATCGCGTTTTGGGCGGGAGGGTCTTTGAGCAGTTCTTC
j_gene: TRBJ1-4; d_gene: NA; abundance: once; v_gene: TRBV28; len: 11; CDR3aa: CASSQNEKLFF; CDR3nt: TGTGCCAGCAGTCAAAATGAAAAACTGTTTTTT
j_gene: TRBJ2-5; d_gene: TRBD2; abundance: NA; v_gene: TRBV5-6; len: 16; CDR3aa: CASSFPGTSGEETQYF; CDR3nt: TGTGCCAGCAGCTTCCCGGGGACTAGCGGAGAAGAGACCCAGTACTTC
j_gene: TRBJ1-5; d_gene: NA; abundance: NA; v_gene: TRBV10-3; len: 14; CDR3aa: CAISDGSGDQPQHF; CDR3nt: TGTGCCATCAGTGATGGTTCAGGGGATCAGCCCCAGCATTTT
j_gene: TRBJ1-2; d_gene: NA; abundance: NA; v_gene: TRBV7-8; len: 14; CDR3aa: CASSPGGSPNGYTF; CDR3nt: TGTGCCAGCAGCCCGGGGGGTTCGCCCAATGGCTACACCTTC
j_gene: TRBJ2-3; d_gene: NA; abundance: NA; v_gene: TRBV14; len: 15; CDR3aa: CASSLRDFSTDTQYF; CDR3nt: TGTGCCAGCAGCCTTAGGGACTTTTCCACAGATACGCAGTATTTT
j_gene: TRBJ2-4; d_gene: NA; abundance: NA; v_gene: TRBV5-5; len: 13; CDR3aa: CASSLEEKNIQYF; CDR3nt: TGTGCCAGCAGCTTGGAGGAAAAAAACATTCAGTACTTC
j_gene: TRBJ2-3; d_gene: NA; abundance: NA; v_gene: TRBV5-8; len: 12; CDR3aa: CASSPRTDTQYF; CDR3nt: TGTGCCAGCAGCCCCCGGACAGATACGCAGTATTTT
j_gene: TRBJ2-1; d_gene: NA; abundance: NA; v_gene: TRBV19; len: 13; CDR3aa: CASSVDGLGEQFF; CDR3nt: TGTGCCAGTAGTGTGGACGGACTGGGGGAGCAGTTCTTC
j_gene: TRBJ1-1; d_gene: NA; abundance: NA; v_gene: TRBV2; len: 13; CDR3aa: CALATEGTTEAFF; CDR3nt: TGTGCCCTAGCTACAGAAGGAACAACTGAAGCTTTCTTT
j_gene: TRBJ2-7; d_gene: NA; abundance: NA; v_gene: TRBV6-6; len: 15; CDR3aa: CASSKVTGMSYEQYF; CDR3nt: TGTGCCAGCAGCAAGGTTACAGGGATGTCCTACGAGCAGTACTTC
j_gene: TRBJ1-5; d_gene: NA; abundance: NA; v_gene: TRBV30; len: 14; CDR3aa: CAWSVGRVLQPQHF; CDR3nt: TGTGCCTGGAGTGTGGGCAGGGTGTTACAGCCCCAGCATTTT
j_gene: TRBJ2-7; d_gene: TRBD1; abundance: NA; v_gene: TRBV30; len: 14; CDR3aa: CAWSSDRGRLWQYF; CDR3nt: TGTGCCTGGAGTTCCGACAGGGGGCGGTTATGGCAGTACTTC
j_gene: TRBJ1-1; d_gene: NA; abundance: NA; v_gene: TRBV3-1/TRBV3-2; len: 17; CDR3aa: CASTLHGGEGGNTEAFF; CDR3nt: TGTGCCAGCACCCTTCACGGGGGCGAGGGCGGGAACACTGAAGCTTTCTTT
j_gene: TRBJ1-3; d_gene: TRBD1; abundance: NA; v_gene: TRBV10-3; len: 14; CDR3aa: CAISGTGGRNTIYF; CDR3nt: TGTGCCATCAGCGGGACAGGGGGCCGAAACACCATATATTTT
j_gene: TRBJ2-5; d_gene: TRBD2; abundance: NA; v_gene: TRBV3-1/TRBV3-2; len: 15; CDR3aa: CASSQMVGGQETQYF; CDR3nt: TGTGCCAGCAGCCAAATGGTGGGAGGGCAAGAGACCCAGTACTTC
j_gene: TRBJ2-1; d_gene: NA; abundance: NA; v_gene: TRBV5-1; len: 17; CDR3aa: CASSPQPPPAGYNEQFF; CDR3nt: TGCGCCAGCAGCCCCCAACCCCCTCCCGCGGGGTACAATGAGCAGTTCTTC
j_gene: TRBJ2-7; d_gene: NA; abundance: NA; v_gene: TRBV5-1; len: 15; CDR3aa: CASSGNSDSSYEQYF; CDR3nt: TGCGCCAGCAGCGGGAATTCGGACAGCTCCTACGAGCAGTACTTC
j_gene: TRBJ1-5; d_gene: NA; abundance: NA; v_gene: TRBV3-1/TRBV3-2; len: 13; CDR3aa: CASSPQKSQPQHF; CDR3nt: TGTGCCAGCAGCCCTCAGAAAAGCCAGCCCCAGCATTTT
j_gene: TRBJ1-5; d_gene: NA; abundance: NA; v_gene: TRBV28; len: 12; CDR3aa: CASSIMNQPQHF; CDR3nt: TGTGCCAGCAGTATAATGAATCAGCCCCAGCATTTT
j_gene: TRBJ1-2; d_gene: NA; abundance: NA; v_gene: TRBV28; len: 14; CDR3aa: CASTVGVVRYGYTF; CDR3nt: TGTGCCAGCACCGTCGGGGTAGTTCGCTATGGCTACACCTTC
j_gene: TRBJ2-2; d_gene: NA; abundance: NA; v_gene: TRBV29-1; len: 14; CDR3aa: CSVEGGARTGELFF; CDR3nt: TGCAGCGTTGAGGGTGGGGCGAGGACCGGGGAGCTGTTTTTT